These T cell receptor beta chains were read from a single sample in a study of T cells in localized non-small cell lung cancer. The repertoire was sequenced with immunoSEQ multiplex PCR; TCRdb's copy has only in-frame clones and lacks some. This sample has over 10,000 clones, with over 65% found just once. The specimen was peripheral blood, collected before any cancer treatment. The receptors stem from a male donor at least 60 years old with stage I squamous cell lung carcinoma. Both conserved end residues are part of each CDR3. D genes are given only for firm matches. Clone size is shown for a subset of rows, as once, few, many or a class of expanded clone.

NA	TRBV19	TRBJ1-3	NA	TGTGCCAGTAGTATAGAATTGGGTCTCTCTGGAAACACCATATATTTT	CASSIELGLSGNTIYF
NA	TRBV18	TRBJ2-2	NA	TGTGCCAGCTCACCAGGGCCGAACACCGGGGAGCTGTTTTTT	CASSPGPNTGELFF
NA	TRBV7-9	TRBJ2-5	few	TGTGCCAGCAGCTACTTGGAAGAGACCCAGTACTTC	CASSYLEETQYF
NA	TRBV7-9	TRBJ2-5	NA	TGTGCCAGCAGCATTCTGATCACAGGGCGAGAGACCCAGTACTTC	CASSILITGRETQYF
NA	TRBV10-2	TRBJ1-1	NA	TGCGCCAGCAGGATGATGACGGGGTGGGACACTGAAGCTTTCTTT	CASRMMTGWDTEAFF
NA	TRBV5-3	TRBJ2-7	NA	TGTGCCAGCAGCCCTCCGTCCGGCTCCTACGAGCAGTACTTC	CASSPPSGSYEQYF
TRBD1	TRBV19	TRBJ2-7	NA	TGTGCCAGTAGGACAGGGGGCAAGGACGAGCAGTACTTC	CASRTGGKDEQYF
NA	TRBV6-5	TRBJ1-1	NA	TGTGCCAGCAGTACTACAAACCGGAGGGCTGAAGCTTTCTTT	CASSTTNRRAEAFF
NA	TRBV28	TRBJ2-2	NA	TGTGCCAGCAGTATCCCAGGGCGAAACACCGGGGAGCTGTTTTTT	CASSIPGRNTGELFF
NA	TRBV28	TRBJ1-5	once	TGTGCCAGCAGTTCTCCCGGGGGGGGACACAATCAGCCCCAGCATTTT	CASSSPGGGHNQPQHF
TRBD1	TRBV9	TRBJ2-1	once	TGTGCCAGCAGCTTCTCACAGGGGGCGGTAAGAAATGAGCAGTTCTTC	CASSFSQGAVRNEQFF
TRBD1	TRBV18	TRBJ1-1	NA	TGTGCCAGCTCACCTGGGACAGGGGAACTCAACACTGAAGCTTTCTTT	CASSPGTGELNTEAFF
NA	TRBV21-1	TRBJ1-1	NA	TGTGCCAGCAGCAAGACAGGGATGGTCGCTGAAGCTTTCTTT	CASSKTGMVAEAFF
TRBD1	TRBV11-2	TRBJ2-7	NA	TGTGCCAGCAGCTTAGATTTGACCGGGACAGGTGGGGAGCAGTACTTC	CASSLDLTGTGGEQYF
NA	TRBV28	TRBJ2-2	NA	TGTGCCAGCAGTTTTAGGGGCACCGGGGAGCTGTTTTTT	CASSFRGTGELFF
NA	TRBV6-1	TRBJ2-1	NA	TGTGCCAGCATCATGGACAGTTTCTACAATGAGCAGTTCTTC	CASIMDSFYNEQFF
NA	TRBV28	TRBJ2-7	NA	TGTGCCAGCAGTTCCCCCTCCGACAGCTCCTACGAGCAGTACTTC	CASSSPSDSSYEQYF
TRBD1	TRBV30	TRBJ1-4	NA	TGTGCCTGGAGTGGGGACAGGGAGGGCGAAAAACTGTTTTTT	CAWSGDREGEKLFF
NA	TRBV29-1	TRBJ2-3	NA	TGCAGCGCCCTAGGGGTCCTCAGCACAGATACGCAGTATTTT	CSALGVLSTDTQYF
TRBD2	TRBV7-6	TRBJ2-3	NA	TGTGCCAGCAGCCCCTTCGCAGCGGGAACAGATACGCAGTATTTT	CASSPFAAGTDTQYF
NA	TRBV4-1	TRBJ2-7	NA	TGCGCCAGCAGCCAAGATGGTTCGGGACACTCCTACGAGCAGTACTTC	CASSQDGSGHSYEQYF
NA	TRBV15	TRBJ2-1	NA	TGTGCCACCAGCAGAGGCGACAGCTTATACAATGAGCAGTTCTTC	CATSRGDSLYNEQFF
NA	TRBV5-1	TRBJ2-1	NA	TGCGCCAGCAGCTCCGGGACTGGCGTTTCAGAGCAGTTCTTC	CASSSGTGVSEQFF
TRBD2	TRBV7-9	TRBJ2-3	NA	TGTGCCAGCAGCCCCTCTAGCGGGAGAACAGATACGCAGTATTTT	CASSPSSGRTDTQYF
NA	TRBV4-2	TRBJ2-7	NA	TGTGCCAGCAGCCAACCTACAACCTTTAGCCCCGTTTTC	CASSQPTTFSPVF
NA	TRBV5-6	TRBJ1-2	once	TGTGCCAGCAGCATCCGCGGGGGTCAGGTCTATGGCTACACCTTC	CASSIRGGQVYGYTF
NA	TRBV4-1	TRBJ2-7	NA	TGCGCCAGCAGCCAGGGCGTTGCAGCGCTCACCTACGAGCAGTACTTC	CASSQGVAALTYEQYF
TRBD2	TRBV28	TRBJ2-2	NA	TGTGCCAGCAGGGATAGCGGGATCTCCGGGGAGCTGTTTTTT	CASRDSGISGELFF
TRBD1	TRBV5-4	TRBJ2-6	NA	TGTGCCAGCAGCTTGGTGGGACAGGGAGCAGGAGGGGCCAACGTCCTGACTTTC	CASSLVGQGAGGANVLTF
NA	TRBV2	TRBJ2-3	NA	TGTGCCAGCAGTGAGGGTCTGCCTCCGGCAGATACGCAGTATTTT	CASSEGLPPADTQYF
NA	TRBV5-5	TRBJ2-5	NA	TGTGCCAGCAGCTTGGGGTCGCGGGAGACCCAGTACTTC	CASSLGSRETQYF